One sample yielded the 10 T cell receptor beta chains listed below, sequenced in a study of early T cells in non-severe SARS-CoV-2 infection. Via MiXCR, TCRdb re-called the 5' RACE reads, giving one row per CDR3 protein. The sample yields about 25,000 distinct CDR3 sequences, around 5% seen once. The material sequenced was whole blood. The receptors were sampled from an adult who was a healthcare worker with PCR-confirmed SARS-CoV-2 infection or an uninfected control (not recorded which).

With respect to this clonotype: This likely comes from a read error, as the CDR3 has no conserved phenylalanine or tryptophan at its end. The chain recombines TRBV12-3 or TRBV12-4 with TRBJ2-7; D might be TRBD1 or TRBD2, each matching 5 bases. Trimming cost V 1 base and J 2 bases, with 15 bases left between them. This CDR3 has 16 amino acids. The CDR3 is CASSLGRDVITYEQYL. The CDR3 DNA is TGTGCCAGCAGTTTAGGCAGGGACGTCATTACCTACGAGCAGTACCTC.

This clonotype appeared many times. The rearrangement uses TRBV18 and TRBJ2-1; 9 bases agree with TRBD1. With V trimmed by 6 bases and J by 2 bases, 5 bases remained unmatched. Looked up from germline, CDR1 is KGHSH and CDR2 is LQKENI. This CDR3 contains 15 residues. CDR3 residues: CASSKTGGTYNEQFF. The CDR3 bases are TGTGCCAGCTCGAAAACAGGGGGCACCTACAATGAGCAGTTCTTC.

This clonotype was seen ten or more times. The rearrangement uses TRBV29-1 and TRBJ2-1, with 9 bases fitting TRBD2. J lost 1 base, V lost 3 bases, and 10 bases had no gene match. Germline loops: CDR1 SQVTM, CDR2 ANQGSEA. CDR3 length equals 17 residues. Here the CDR3 DNA reads TGCAGCGTTGACAGTAGCGGGAGATGGGATTCCTACAATGAGCAGTTCTTC. Amino acids: CSVDSSGRWDSYNEQFF.

This chain links TRBV7-8 with TRBJ1-2, with D unclear. The CDR3 runs to 12 residues. V gave up 8 bases and J gave up 4 bases, with 11 bases separating them. Germline V lookup: CDR1 SGHVS, CDR2 FQNEAQ. The CDR3 is CASHDNLYGYTF. CDR3 bases: TGTGCCAGCCACGACAACCTCTATGGCTACACCTTC.

As to this clonotype: A clone one base away is much larger, so this may be a read error. The CDR3 carries no conserved terminal phenylalanine or tryptophan, so it likely arises from a read error. The rearrangement joins TRBV30 to TRBJ1-2; D remains ambiguous. Germline assignment: CDR1 GTSNPN and CDR2 SVGIG (reference sequence). This CDR3 has 14 residues. Trimming cost V 0 bases and J 4 bases, with 12 bases left between them. CDR3 coding DNA: TGTGCCTGGAGTGTACCGTGGCTCGGCTATGGCTACACCTTG. Translated: CAWSVPWLGYGYTL.

The table lists this clonotype with a few counts. V and J are TRBV7-2 and TRBJ2-3; 7 nucleotides line up with TRBD1. V shed 6 bases and J 3 bases; nucleotides not matched to a gene: 9. The CDR3 is 15 amino acids. Germline V lookup: CDR1 SGHTA, CDR2 FQGNSA. CDR3 coding DNA: TGTGCCAGCAGTTCGGGGACAGTTAGGACAGATACGCAGTATTTT. It translates to CASSSGTVRTDTQYF.

This clonotype has ten or more counts. The V call is TRBV19, the J call TRBJ1-1, with 9 bases fitting TRBD1. Germline V gene sequence: CDR1 LNHDA, CDR2 SQIVND (reference sequence). The CDR3 is made up of 14 amino acids. The V and J ends lost 5 bases and 4 bases, in that order; junction bases with no gene match: 5. The chain's CDR3 is CASSGTGTSTEAFF. The CDR3 coding sequence is TGTGCCAGTAGTGGGACAGGGACGAGCACTGAAGCTTTCTTT.

This clonotype was counted ten times or more. The V gene is TRBV24-1, the J gene TRBJ2-1, with D uncertain. Looked up from germline, CDR1 is KGHDR and CDR2 is SFDVKD. Trimming left V 2 bases short and J 6 bases short, with 7 bases between. This CDR3 comprises 13 residues. The CDR3 loop is CATSDSRGNEQFF. CDR3 DNA sequence: TGTGCCACCAGTGATTCCAGAGGCAATGAGCAGTTCTTC.

This clonotype was seen repeatedly, ten times or more. The V and J genes are TRBV5-1 and TRBJ1-2; D unresolved. The germline CDR1 and CDR2 sequences are SGHRS and YFSETQ. V was trimmed by 0 bases and J by 2 bases, leaving 8 bases between them. The CDR3 covers 14 residues. The CDR3 nucleotides read TGCGCCAGCAGCTTGGAGCCCCGAAACTATGGCTACACCTTC. Translation gives CASSLEPRNYGYTF.

This clonotype was observed a few times. Written as DNA, the CDR3 is TGCGCCAGCAGCTTATGGCGGGAGAGGGCAGATACGCAGTATTTT. This translates into CASSLWRERADTQYF. The chain links TRBV5-1 to TRBJ2-3; 7 bases are a match to TRBD2. The CDR3 spans 15 residues. The junction had 7 bases not matched to a gene; V was cut back by 2 bases and J by 4 bases. In germline, CDR1 is SGHRS, CDR2 YFSETQ.